This T cell receptor (beta chain) appears in the sequencing data of a study of glioma-infiltrating T cells after dendritic cell vaccination. Libraries were prepared by immunoSEQ multiplex PCR; TCRdb keeps only in-frame clonotypes and omits some of them. The sample contains fewer than 75,000 clones, roughly 79% of which appear only once. Sequences were derived from blood, sampled before dendritic cell vaccination. This clonotype originated in a human donor with glioblastoma.

The CDR3 DNA sequence: TGTGCCAGCAGCTTGGATGGGCAGGATGGCTACACCTTC. Its protein product is CASSLDGQDGYTF. The V and J genes are TRBV5-6 and TRBJ1-2, with no clear D. CDR3 length: 13 amino acids. V lost 0 bases to trimming and J lost 6 bases, with 9 bases between them. CDR1 and CDR2 from the germline V gene are SGHDT and YYEEEE.